The rows below give T cell receptor beta chains drawn from one sample of a study of molecular identifiers for immune sequencing clone quantification. TCRdb fed the PCR reads into MiXCR, producing one record per CDR3 protein. The profile covers about 68,000 distinct CDR3 sequences, with around 18% appearing a single time and nearly 1.5% taken by the ten largest. Sequencing was carried out using naive CD8+ T cells from blood, with Jurkat cell RNA spiked in. Every receptor here comes from a human donor in good health. Some libraries in this study had Jurkat cell RNA spiked in. Both conserved end residues are part of each CDR3. A D gene is named only where the DNA matches it firmly. Not every row has a clone size; where given, it reads once, few, many or a size class.

clone size: -; D gene: TRBD2; V gene: TRBV4-1; J gene: TRBJ2-7; CDR3 protein: CASSRVPGLAYEQYF; CDR3 DNA: TGCGCCAGCAGCCGAGTCCCCGGACTAGCCTACGAGCAGTACTTC
clone size: -; D gene: -; V gene: TRBV12-3/TRBV12-4; J gene: TRBJ2-1; CDR3 protein: CASSFVPRNEQFF; CDR3 DNA: TGTGCCAGCAGTTTCGTCCCCAGGAATGAGCAGTTCTTC
clone size: many; D gene: TRBD1; V gene: TRBV4-3; J gene: TRBJ1-2; CDR3 protein: CASSQSTGGAIYGYTF; CDR3 DNA: TGCGCCAGCAGCCAATCGACAGGGGGCGCCATCTATGGCTACACCTTC
clone size: few; D gene: TRBD1; V gene: TRBV2; J gene: TRBJ1-2; CDR3 protein: CASSTGQTLFGYTF; CDR3 DNA: TGTGCCAGCAGTACGGGACAGACCCTTTTTGGCTACACCTTC
clone size: -; D gene: -; V gene: TRBV29-1; J gene: TRBJ2-3; CDR3 protein: CGALGSSVSGVDTQYF; CDR3 DNA: TGCGGCGCCCTGGGGTCTAGCGTAAGTGGCGTAGATACGCAGTATTTT
clone size: few; D gene: -; V gene: TRBV9; J gene: TRBJ2-1; CDR3 protein: CASSVVLGNEQFF; CDR3 DNA: TGTGCCAGCAGCGTAGTATTAGGTAATGAGCAGTTCTTC
clone size: -; D gene: -; V gene: TRBV3-1; J gene: TRBJ1-1; CDR3 protein: CASSQNLNPSYTEAFF; CDR3 DNA: TGTGCCAGCAGCCAAAATCTCAACCCTTCGTACACTGAAGCTTTCTTT
clone size: many; D gene: -; V gene: TRBV24-1; J gene: TRBJ2-1; CDR3 protein: CATSLGQADEQFF; CDR3 DNA: TGTGCCACCAGTCTGGGGCAGGCCGATGAGCAGTTCTTC
clone size: few; D gene: TRBD1; V gene: TRBV5-5; J gene: TRBJ2-1; CDR3 protein: CASSPGQDYNEQFF; CDR3 DNA: TGTGCCAGCAGCCCGGGACAGGATTACAATGAGCAGTTCTTC
clone size: many; D gene: -; V gene: TRBV10-3; J gene: TRBJ2-3; CDR3 protein: CAIGKRTVPIGTQYF; CDR3 DNA: TGTGCCATCGGGAAACGGACAGTCCCTATCGGTACGCAGTATTTT
clone size: few; D gene: TRBD2; V gene: TRBV7-8; J gene: TRBJ2-7; CDR3 protein: CASRGGDYEQYF; CDR3 DNA: TGTGCCAGCCGCGGGGGGGACTACGAGCAGTACTTC
clone size: few; D gene: -; V gene: TRBV5-1; J gene: TRBJ2-1; CDR3 protein: CASSFSGSSSYNEQFF; CDR3 DNA: TGCGCCAGCAGCTTTAGTGGCTCCAGCTCCTACAATGAGCAGTTCTTC
clone size: many; D gene: -; V gene: TRBV4-1; J gene: TRBJ1-1; CDR3 protein: CASSQSTGNTEAFF; CDR3 DNA: TGCGCCAGCAGCCAATCAACAGGGAACACTGAAGCTTTCTTT
clone size: many; D gene: TRBD1; V gene: TRBV20-1; J gene: TRBJ1-2; CDR3 protein: CSARVPGQGNYGYTF; CDR3 DNA: TGCAGTGCTAGAGTCCCGGGACAGGGGAACTATGGCTACACCTTC